This T cell receptor (beta chain) was captured in a study of T-cell reconstitution after alpha-beta-depleted transplantation in children. The CDR3 runs 14 residues. V was shortened by 2 bases and J by 6 bases, with 13 bases between the two germline ends. Germline-derived CDR1 and CDR2 are SGHDT and YYEEEE. A library of TCRbeta sequences, prepared with unique molecular identifiers, was generated. One entry per CDR3 protein results from TCRdb running MiXCR on the PCR reads. The table has about 610,000 distinct CDR3 sequences, about 11% seen once. V usage is TRBV5-6 and J usage is TRBJ2-3; D uncertain. Sequencing used PBMCs from the stem cell graft donor, obtained from the stem cell graft. This TCR was sampled from a human donor who donated a stem cell graft to a child with acute myeloid leukemia. The CDR3 here is CASSLGSSLDTQYF. CDR3 nucleotide sequence: TGTGCCAGCAGCTTAGGAAGCAGCCTTGATACGCAGTATTTT.